Reported below is one T cell receptor beta chain. The sample comes from a study of blood T cell repertoires in COVID-19. The overall study: Acute-phase and convalescent COVID-19 samples originated in the United States, Italy and Spain. T cells, B-cell-depleted T cells, or PBMCs supplied cDNA or gDNA.

CDR1 is MDHEN and CDR2 is SYDVKM in the germline V gene. V was pared by 5 bases and J by 1 base, with 9 bases of the junction left unmatched. The CDR3 contains 17 residues. Authors' methods: Cell counts per sample came from amplifying reference gene primers. Clones were read by immunoSEQ multiplex PCR, and TCRdb kept only the in-frame ones, dropping some. V, J and clone size were drawn from that table, and D and trimming were deduced from the DNA. The table includes about 160,000 clones, approximately 86% detected once. This TCR was recovered from a man in his 70s with acute or convalescent COVID-19. The chain is built from TRBV28 and TRBJ1-1; 11 bases map to TRBD1. The sequencing sample was made of peripheral blood. CDR3 in amino acids: CASSVPPGQGGNTEAFF. In DNA, the CDR3 is TGTGCCAGCAGTGTCCCGCCGGGACAGGGGGGGAACACTGAAGCTTTCTTT. The entire variable domain, with the rest obtained from reference TRBV28 and TRBJ1-1, is as follows: DVKVTQSSRYLVKRTGEKVFLECVQDMDHENMFWYRQDPGLGLRLIYFSYDVKMKEKGDIPEGYSVSREKKERFSLILESASTNQTSMYLCASSVPPGQGGNTEAFFGQGTRLTVV.